These T cell receptor beta chains were read from a single sample in a study of identifying expanded T cells in peripheral blood. Only in-frame clones appear in the TCRdb table, and some are missing; sequencing was by immunoSEQ multiplex PCR. The sample has tens of thousands of clones, roughly four fifths seen once; the top ten hold about 20%. The material sequenced was blood. The source of these receptors is a person aged 18 to 69 in good health. CDR3s include the opening cysteine and the closing phenylalanine or tryptophan. The D gene is left open where the match is weak. Clone size is shown for a subset of rows, as once, few, many or a class of expanded clone.

CDR3 length	D gene	V gene	clone size	J gene	CDR3 DNA	CDR3 protein
16	TRBD2	TRBV11-2	-	TRBJ2-2	TGTGCCAGCAGCTTAGCGGGGGGAACCGACCCCGGGGAGCTGTTTTTT	CASSLAGGTDPGELFF
13	-	TRBV9	-	TRBJ2-3	TGTGCCAGCAGCGCGACTAGGACAGATACGCAGTATTTT	CASSATRTDTQYF
14	TRBD1	TRBV6-5	-	TRBJ1-3	TGTGCCAGCAGTTCCAGGGGGCCTGGAAACACCATATATTTT	CASSSRGPGNTIYF
14	-	TRBV7-2	-	TRBJ2-1	TGTGCCAGCAGCTTTGGGGGAGTGGCCAATGAGCAGTTCTTC	CASSFGGVANEQFF
17	TRBD2	TRBV18	few	TRBJ2-1	TGTGCCAGCTCATTCCGGACTAGCGGGAACTCCTACAATGAGCAGTTCTTC	CASSFRTSGNSYNEQFF
11	-	TRBV10-3	-	TRBJ2-7	TGTGCCACGTCTCCCTCCTACGAGCAGTACTTC	CATSPSYEQYF
16	TRBD2	TRBV7-9	-	TRBJ2-3	TGTGCCATCCCGGGACTAGCGGAAACATACACAGATACGCAGTATTTT	CAIPGLAETYTDTQYF
13	-	TRBV19	-	TRBJ2-7	TGTGCCAGTAGTGGGGGGCCTTTCTACGAGCAGTACTTC	CASSGGPFYEQYF
16	TRBD2	TRBV27	-	TRBJ2-1	TGTGCCAGCAGTTTATCGACGGTAGCGGGCTACAATGAGCAGTTCTTC	CASSLSTVAGYNEQFF
14	TRBD1	TRBV23-1	once	TRBJ2-7	TGCGCCAGCAGTCGACAGGGGAGCTCCTACGAGCAGTACTTC	CASSRQGSSYEQYF
16	-	TRBV4-2	-	TRBJ2-1	TGTGCCAGCAGCCAAGTAGCCCAAGCCTCCTACAATGAGCAGTTCTTC	CASSQVAQASYNEQFF
13	TRBD1	TRBV14	-	TRBJ2-3	TGTGCCAGCAGCAGAAACAGGGGAGATACGCAGTATTTT	CASSRNRGDTQYF
21	-	TRBV19	-	TRBJ2-4	TGTGCCAGTAGTAGGGACGGGGCGGGACAGCGTTCCCCCTTAGGCAAAAACATTCAGTACTTC	CASSRDGAGQRSPLGKNIQYF
14	-	TRBV29-1	-	TRBJ1-4	TGCAGCGTTGAACCGACAGTTGGGGGTGAAAAACTGTTTTTT	CSVEPTVGGEKLFF
15	TRBD1	TRBV18	few	TRBJ2-7	TGTGCCAGCTCACCGGGACAGGGAAGCTCCTACGAGCAGTACTTC	CASSPGQGSSYEQYF
18	TRBD1	TRBV28	few	TRBJ2-2	TGTGCCAGCAGTTTAGGGAGTATCAGGGGGCGCGTGACCGGGGAGCTGTTTTTT	CASSLGSIRGRVTGELFF
13	TRBD1	TRBV6-1	-	TRBJ1-1	TGTGCCAGCAGTCTGACAGGGGAAACTGAAGCTTTCTTT	CASSLTGETEAFF
20	-	TRBV23-1	-	TRBJ2-1	TGCGCCAGCAGTCACGAGCCGGGGGAACCGGGACCGCCATCCTACAATGAGCAGTTCTTC	CASSHEPGEPGPPSYNEQFF
13	-	TRBV6-1	-	TRBJ1-5	TGTGCCAGCAGTGAACAGGGATATCAGCCCCAGCATTTT	CASSEQGYQPQHF
11	-	TRBV5-4	-	TRBJ2-5	TGTGCCAGCAGCTTTAGGGAGACCCAGTACTTC	CASSFRETQYF
18	TRBD1	TRBV28	once	TRBJ2-7	TGTGCCAGCAGTCGCCGGGACAGGGAGGTCTTGAGCTCCTACGAGCAGTACTTC	CASSRRDREVLSSYEQYF
14	-	TRBV5-4	-	TRBJ2-1	TGTGCCAGCAACCGGCGGGACTCCTACAATGAGCAGTTCTTC	CASNRRDSYNEQFF
14	-	TRBV9	-	TRBJ2-1	TGTGCCAGCAGCGTAAATTTAGGGGGCAATGAGCAGTTCTTC	CASSVNLGGNEQFF
15	TRBD1	TRBV2	-	TRBJ2-7	TGTGCCAGCGCACTCTCTGGACAGGAGCTCTACGAGCAGTACTTC	CASALSGQELYEQYF
12	-	TRBV6-4	-	TRBJ1-1	TGTGCCAGCAGTGACCCACAGGGTAAAGCTTTCTTT	CASSDPQGKAFF
16	TRBD2	TRBV5-1	-	TRBJ2-3	TGCGCCAGCAGCCCCGGACTAGCGGGAGAGTCGGATACGCAGTATTTT	CASSPGLAGESDTQYF
12	-	TRBV5-4	-	TRBJ2-7	TGTGCCAGCAGCGCTAATACCTACGAGCAGTACTTC	CASSANTYEQYF
18	-	TRBV19	-	TRBJ2-2	TGTGCCAGTAGCATTGTAATTTGGACATCCGGTGCGACCGGGGAGCTGTTTTTT	CASSIVIWTSGATGELFF
14	-	TRBV28	-	TRBJ2-7	TGTGCCAGCAGGCCTACGACAGGTACCTACGAGCAGTACTTC	CASRPTTGTYEQYF
19	TRBD1	TRBV10-3	few	TRBJ2-2	TGTGCCATCAGTGAATTTCGACCGGGACAGGGAATGAACACCGGGGAGCTGTTTTTT	CAISEFRPGQGMNTGELFF
11	-	TRBV7-9	few	TRBJ2-5	TGTGCCAGCAGACCCCTGGAGACCCAGTACTTC	CASRPLETQYF
15	-	TRBV5-5	-	TRBJ2-7	TGTGCCAGCAGCCCAAGACTCGGGTTGGATCGGGAGCAGTACTTC	CASSPRLGLDREQYF
17	TRBD1	TRBV4-3	-	TRBJ2-7	TGCGCCAGCAGCCAAGTTTTCGATACCACAGGGGGGTACGAGCAGTACTTC	CASSQVFDTTGGYEQYF
14	-	TRBV9	once	TRBJ2-1	TGTGCCAGCAGCCCTGGAGGGCCGGGCAATGAGCAGTTCTTC	CASSPGGPGNEQFF
10	-	TRBV29-1	-	TRBJ1-2	TGCAGCGTTGATGTGGATGGCTACACCTTC	CSVDVDGYTF
17	TRBD2	TRBV7-8	once	TRBJ2-1	TGTGCCAGCAGCTTAGCTGCGGGAGCGGGAGGGAACAATGAGCAGTTCTTC	CASSLAAGAGGNNEQFF
14	TRBD1	TRBV6-6	-	TRBJ2-5	TGTGCCAGCAGTTACTCAACAGGGGGAGAGACCCAGTACTTC	CASSYSTGGETQYF
15	TRBD1	TRBV6-5	-	TRBJ1-5	TGTGCCACGAGTCCGGACAGGGGACCCGGTCAGCCCCAGCATTTT	CATSPDRGPGQPQHF
15	-	TRBV5-1	-	TRBJ1-1	TGCGCCAGCAGCCCTTCGGGGGGGTCCGGACTTGAAGCTTTCTTT	CASSPSGGSGLEAFF
15	-	TRBV19	-	TRBJ2-3	TGTGCCAGTAGTATAGCGGCCGGGCACACAGATACGCAGTATTTT	CASSIAAGHTDTQYF
16	-	TRBV7-2	-	TRBJ2-2	TGTGCCAGCAGCTCCGGGGGTAGTGAGAACACCGGGGAGCTGTTTTTT	CASSSGGSENTGELFF
20	TRBD1	TRBV5-5	-	TRBJ2-6	TGTGCCAGCAGCTTGGCGGGGTGGACAGGGGGCTTCTCTGGGGCCAACGTCCTGACTTTC	CASSLAGWTGGFSGANVLTF
15	TRBD1	TRBV7-3	-	TRBJ2-7	TGTGCCAGCAGCCCCCGGGGACAGGACTCCTACGAGCAGTACTTC	CASSPRGQDSYEQYF
16	-	TRBV6-1	-	TRBJ2-3	TGTGCCAGCAGTGAAGTACTCGGGCCTAGCACAGATACGCAGTATTTT	CASSEVLGPSTDTQYF
14	TRBD1	TRBV6-4	-	TRBJ1-2	TGTGCCACCTGGGATGACAGGGCGGACTATGGCTACACCTTC	CATWDDRADYGYTF
13	-	TRBV27	-	TRBJ2-7	TGTGCCAGCAGTTTGGGGCACGGATTTGAGCAGTACTTC	CASSLGHGFEQYF
15	TRBD1	TRBV28	-	TRBJ1-2	TGTGCCAGCAGTCAACAGGGGGCGGTTGTCTATGGCTACACCTTC	CASSQQGAVVYGYTF
15	TRBD1	TRBV6-1	-	TRBJ2-3	TGTGCCATCAGTCCCGGGACAGCCAACACAGATACGCAGTATTTT	CAISPGTANTDTQYF
16	TRBD2	TRBV27	-	TRBJ2-3	TGTGCCAGCAGTTCACGACTAGCGAGTTTCACAGATACGCAGTATTTT	CASSSRLASFTDTQYF
17	TRBD1	TRBV28	few	TRBJ1-3	TGTGCCAGCAGTTTATTACCTTCAGGGGGAGCAATAAACACCATATATTTT	CASSLLPSGGAINTIYF
17	TRBD2	TRBV19	few	TRBJ2-2	TGTGCCAGTACCCAACCCGGACTAGCGGGAGCCACCGGGGAGCTGTTTTTT	CASTQPGLAGATGELFF
16	TRBD2	TRBV27	few	TRBJ2-2	TGTGCCAGCAGAACGGGACTAGCGTTGAACACCGGGGAGCTGTTTTTT	CASRTGLALNTGELFF
15	-	TRBV11-1	-	TRBJ2-2	TGTGCCAGCAGCCTGGGAGTGGCGAACACCGGGGAGCTGTTTTTT	CASSLGVANTGELFF
13	-	TRBV7-2	-	TRBJ1-5	TGTGCCAGCAGCGTCAGGGTGGATCAGCCCCAGCATTTT	CASSVRVDQPQHF